Listed below are T cell receptor beta chains from one sample, sequenced in a study of cytomegalovirus exposure and HLA in healthy donors. The protocol was immunoSEQ multiplex PCR, while the TCRdb copy is restricted to in-frame clones and leaves out a portion. The ten most abundant clones cover 1.1% of a sample with about 200,000 clones. Sequenced: PBMCs. These receptors all come from a girl aged 2 to 9 in good health and CMV-seropositive. Both conserved end residues are part of each CDR3. The order of the fields is J gene, D gene, clone size, V gene, CDR3 DNA, CDR3 protein. A D gene is named only where the DNA matches it firmly. Clone size appears in some rows only: once, few, many, or a class for an expanded clone.

j_gene: TRBJ2-1; d_gene: -; abundance: -; v_gene: TRBV29-1; CDR3nt: TGCAGCGCGGGGACTTTCTCCTACAATGAGCAGTTCTTC; CDR3aa: CSAGTFSYNEQFF
j_gene: TRBJ2-1; d_gene: -; abundance: -; v_gene: TRBV25-1; CDR3nt: TGTGCCAGCAGTGTGGCAGGGGTGGGCAATGAGCAGTTCTTC; CDR3aa: CASSVAGVGNEQFF
j_gene: TRBJ2-2; d_gene: TRBD1; abundance: -; v_gene: TRBV5-4; CDR3nt: TGTGCCAGCAGCCCCGGGACAGCCACCGGGGAGCTGTTTTTT; CDR3aa: CASSPGTATGELFF
j_gene: TRBJ1-2; d_gene: -; abundance: -; v_gene: TRBV28; CDR3nt: TGTGCCAGCAGTCCCCTCGGCTATGGCTACACCTTC; CDR3aa: CASSPLGYGYTF
j_gene: TRBJ2-6; d_gene: TRBD2; abundance: -; v_gene: TRBV19; CDR3nt: TGTGCCAGTAAACCTAGCGGGTACTCTGGGGCCAACGTCCTGACTTTC; CDR3aa: CASKPSGYSGANVLTF
j_gene: TRBJ2-5; d_gene: -; abundance: -; v_gene: TRBV15; CDR3nt: TGTGCCACCAGCAGAGCGGTAGAGACCCAGTACTTC; CDR3aa: CATSRAVETQYF
j_gene: TRBJ2-7; d_gene: TRBD2; abundance: -; v_gene: TRBV6-5; CDR3nt: TGTGCCAGCAGTTCCAGCGGGACCGCCGGGGGGGAGCAGTACTTC; CDR3aa: CASSSSGTAGGEQYF
j_gene: TRBJ1-1; d_gene: TRBD1; abundance: -; v_gene: TRBV7-9; CDR3nt: TGTGCCAGCAGAATAACAGGGGGCAGTGGGTCTTTCTTT; CDR3aa: CASRITGGSGSFF
j_gene: TRBJ2-3; d_gene: TRBD2; abundance: -; v_gene: TRBV11-3; CDR3nt: TGTGCCAGCAGCTTAGATACCGGGAGGGCCGCTGATACGCAGTATTTT; CDR3aa: CASSLDTGRAADTQYF
j_gene: TRBJ1-2; d_gene: -; abundance: -; v_gene: TRBV7-8; CDR3nt: TGTGCCAGCAGCACCCGGGCGGGAGGCTATGGCTACACCTTC; CDR3aa: CASSTRAGGYGYTF
j_gene: TRBJ2-7; d_gene: TRBD2; abundance: -; v_gene: TRBV18; CDR3nt: TGTGCCAGCTCACCATGTGATAGCGGGAGTTGCGAGCAGTACTTC; CDR3aa: CASSPCDSGSCEQYF
j_gene: TRBJ2-7; d_gene: TRBD2; abundance: -; v_gene: TRBV5-5; CDR3nt: TGTGCCAGCAGCTCCGCCGGGACTAGCTCCTACGAGCAGTACTTC; CDR3aa: CASSSAGTSSYEQYF
j_gene: TRBJ2-1; d_gene: -; abundance: -; v_gene: TRBV2; CDR3nt: TGTGCCAGCATTAAGAACCTCGGCAATGAGCAGTTCTTC; CDR3aa: CASIKNLGNEQFF
j_gene: TRBJ2-2; d_gene: TRBD2; abundance: -; v_gene: TRBV10-3; CDR3nt: TGTGCCATCAGTGGGACTAGCGGGCCCGTCACCGGGGAGCTGTTTTTT; CDR3aa: CAISGTSGPVTGELFF
j_gene: TRBJ2-5; d_gene: TRBD2; abundance: -; v_gene: TRBV15; CDR3nt: TGTGCCACCACCCCGACTAGCGGGAGTGGGGAGACCCAGTACTTC; CDR3aa: CATTPTSGSGETQYF
j_gene: TRBJ1-5; d_gene: TRBD1; abundance: -; v_gene: TRBV6-5; CDR3nt: TGTGCCAGCAGGAGACAGGGGGGCCCCAATCAGCCCCAGCATTTT; CDR3aa: CASRRQGGPNQPQHF
j_gene: TRBJ1-5; d_gene: TRBD1; abundance: -; v_gene: TRBV7-9; CDR3nt: TGTGCCAGCAGCTTTGGACAGGGGCACGGACAGCCCCAGCATTTT; CDR3aa: CASSFGQGHGQPQHF
j_gene: TRBJ2-7; d_gene: TRBD2; abundance: -; v_gene: TRBV10-3; CDR3nt: TGTGCCATCAGTGAGTCGAGCGGGAGTCTTAAGCAGTACTTC; CDR3aa: CAISESSGSLKQYF
j_gene: TRBJ2-3; d_gene: TRBD2; abundance: -; v_gene: TRBV10-1; CDR3nt: TGCGCCACGGGAGGAGGGCGGAAAAACACAGATACGCAGTATTTT; CDR3aa: CATGGGRKNTDTQYF
j_gene: TRBJ2-3; d_gene: -; abundance: -; v_gene: TRBV5-1; CDR3nt: TGCGCCAGCAGCGTGGATGTCGGGGAACAAGATACGCAGTATTTT; CDR3aa: CASSVDVGEQDTQYF
j_gene: TRBJ2-7; d_gene: TRBD2; abundance: -; v_gene: TRBV5-1; CDR3nt: TGCGCCAGCAGCTTGGCCAAGGGGGCGGGGGGACTAGCGGACCCAAAGCAGTACTTC; CDR3aa: CASSLAKGAGGLADPKQYF
j_gene: TRBJ1-5; d_gene: TRBD1; abundance: -; v_gene: TRBV10-3; CDR3nt: TGTGCCATCAGTGAGTGGGGACAGGGGCCTCAGGGGGCCCAGCATTTT; CDR3aa: CAISEWGQGPQGAQHF
j_gene: TRBJ1-2; d_gene: TRBD1; abundance: -; v_gene: TRBV27; CDR3nt: TGTGCCAGCGGTAGGACAGGGGATTCCTATGGCTACACCTTC; CDR3aa: CASGRTGDSYGYTF
j_gene: TRBJ1-5; d_gene: -; abundance: medium-sized; v_gene: TRBV19; CDR3nt: TGTGCCAGTTCGTTCAGGGGAATCAATCAGCCCCAGCATTTT; CDR3aa: CASSFRGINQPQHF
j_gene: TRBJ2-1; d_gene: TRBD1; abundance: -; v_gene: TRBV5-1; CDR3nt: TGCGCCAGCAGCGTGGACAGGTTGAACTACAATGAGCAGTTCTTC; CDR3aa: CASSVDRLNYNEQFF
j_gene: TRBJ1-1; d_gene: -; abundance: -; v_gene: TRBV27; CDR3nt: TGTGCCAGCAGTTTGTCCTTAGGCAGGGGAAACACTGAAGCTTTCTTT; CDR3aa: CASSLSLGRGNTEAFF
j_gene: TRBJ2-3; d_gene: TRBD2; abundance: -; v_gene: TRBV29-1; CDR3nt: TGCAGCGGGACCCGGCGGGAGGGGACAGATACGCAGTATTTT; CDR3aa: CSGTRREGTDTQYF